One and the same sample provided the 29 T cell receptor beta chains below, sequenced in a study of CD8 T cells in ankylosing spondylitis (dated 2017 in TCRdb). These receptors' antigens are unknown. The library was built by means of 5' RACE. These reads were obtained on an Illumina HiSeq 2500. TCRdb reran the public reads through fastp at Q25 and MiXCR, keeping productive beta chains. Each CDR3 protein gets just one entry, which takes the most common genes and DNA from the rows behind it. Counted in this sample were more than 600,000 distinct CDR3 sequences; 19% of them appeared once. Of the sample, roughly a fifth is held by the ten largest clones. On the study overall, not on this receptor specifically: A TCR beta motif of fewer than 10 highly homologous amino acid variants appeared characteristic of blood from ankylosing spondylitis patients.

Sequencing was done on a sample of blood, either unsorted or a sorted T cell fraction (not recorded which). These receptors came from a male donor with ankylosing spondylitis.

This clonotype was observed a few times. As DNA, the CDR3 is TGCAGTGCTAGAGTTCCGGGGGGCAAGAGCAATCAGCCCCAGCATTTT. It yields the protein CSARVPGGKSNQPQHF. The rearrangement joins TRBV20-1 to TRBJ1-5; a weak D match, TRBD1 (6 bases). This CDR3 spans 16 amino acids. In germline, CDR1 is DFQATT, CDR2 SNEGSKA (reference sequence). V was clipped by 1 base and J by 1 base, with 14 bases between them.

V gene TRBV20-1 combines with J gene TRBJ1-5; 8 bases line up with TRBD1. This CDR3 spans 15 amino acids. V lost 2 bases to trimming and J lost 1 base; unmatched junction nucleotides: 4. CDR1 and CDR2 from the germline V gene are DFQATT and SNEGSKA (reference sequence). CDR3 region: CSARIRTGSNQPQHF. In DNA form, the CDR3 reads TGCAGTGCTAGAATACGGACAGGGAGCAATCAGCCCCAGCATTTT.

This clonotype was observed a few times. The rearrangement joins TRBV6-2 or TRBV6-3 to TRBJ2-1; D not certain. The V gene's germline CDR1 is MNHEY and CDR2 SVGEGT. Trimming took off 5 bases at V and 8 bases at J, with 19 bases between the two ends. There are 15 residues in the CDR3. CDR3 loop: CASSLYSRPIDEQFF. In nucleotides, the CDR3 is TGTGCCAGCAGTCTCTATAGCCGGCCTATAGATGAGCAGTTCTTC.

Only a few counts were recorded for this clonotype. The V call is TRBV27, the J call TRBJ2-6; D unclear. The germline V gene has CDR1 MNHEY and CDR2 SMNVEV (reference sequence). Trimming took 6 bases from V and 0 from J, leaving 9 bases between them. This CDR3 has 15 residues. DNA for the CDR3: TGTGCCAGCAGCGAAGGACCCTCTGGGGCCAACGTCCTGACTTTC. As protein: CASSEGPSGANVLTF.

This clonotype was recorded a few times. At one end, the junction sequence differs from germline, possibly due to a read error. V and J are TRBV10-3 and TRBJ1-2, with a weak D call TRBD1 (6 bases). The CDR3 has 14 residues. CDR1 ENHRY and CDR2 SYGVKD come from the germline V gene. The CDR3 DNA is TGTGCCATCACTGAGATACAGGGTTCTGGTGGCTACACCTTC. As protein: CAITEIQGSGGYTF.

Here the CDR3 reads CATSRTSPAYNEQFF. The DNA of the CDR3 is TGTGCCACCAGCAGGACTAGTCCGGCCTACAATGAGCAGTTCTTC. The rearrangement links TRBV15 to TRBJ2-1; D might be TRBD2 (6 bases). The ends were cut back, 3 bases at V and 2 bases at J, with 11 bases in the middle. The CDR3 is made up of 15 amino acids. The germline V gene encodes CDR1 LNHNV and CDR2 YYDKDF (reference sequence). The full variable domain, its missing parts supplied by reference TRBV15 and TRBJ2-1, is DAMVIQNPRYQVTQFGKPVTLSCSQTLNHNVMYWYQQKSSQAPKLLFHYYDKDFNNEADTPDNFQSRRPNTSFCFLDIRSPGLGDTAMYLCATSRTSPAYNEQFFGPGTRLTVL.

This clonotype came up a few times. The chain employs TRBV5-1 and TRBJ1-1; TRBD1 might be the D (6 bases). Trimming removed 4 bases at V and 7 bases at J, with 14 bases between. CDR1 and CDR2 from the germline V gene are SGHRS and YFSETQ. The CDR3 totals 13 residues. The chain's CDR3 is CASSRGTSSEAFF. The CDR3 DNA sequence: TGCGCCAGCAGCCGGGGGACAAGCAGTGAAGCTTTCTTT.

This clonotype was recorded many times. The V gene is TRBV6-2 or TRBV6-3, the J gene TRBJ2-7; D could derive from TRBD1 or TRBD2 (6 bases each). The CDR3 loop spans 11 amino acids. Germline assignment: CDR1 MNHEY and CDR2 SVGEGT. Trimming cost V 6 bases and J 11 bases, with 14 bases left between them. The CDR3 loop is CASSLKGEEYF. CDR3 coding DNA: TGTGCCAGCAGCCTCAAGGGGGAGGAGTACTTC.

This clonotype occurred a few times. The rearrangement uses TRBV11-2 and TRBJ2-1, with 7 bases matching TRBD2. CDR3 length: 12 amino acids. Germline CDR1 is SGHAT and CDR2 is FQNNGV. V shed 5 bases and J 9 bases; nucleotides not matched to a gene: 4. The CDR3 bases are TGTGCCAGCAGCCGGGACTATCTTGAGCAGTTCTTC. This gives the protein CASSRDYLEQFF.

The DNA of the CDR3 is TGTGCCAGCAGCTCCCGGGGCCCACCCTACAATGAGCAGTTCTTC. As protein: CASSSRGPPYNEQFF. The chain carries TRBV7-3 and TRBJ2-1; D possibly matches TRBD1 or TRBD2 (5 bases each). The ends were cut back, 4 bases at V and 2 bases at J, with 12 bases in the middle. The CDR3 is 15 residues long. CDR1 SGHTA and CDR2 FQGTGA come from the germline V gene.

The chain carries TRBV19 and TRBJ1-3; no clear D. The CDR3 has 15 residues. Germline V gene lookup returns CDR1 LNHDA and CDR2 SQIVND (reference sequence). Deletions cut 5 bases from V and 0 bases from J, with 11 bases between. The CDR3 DNA reads as TGTGCCAGTAGTCGAGGCGGGGACTCTGGAAACACCATATATTTT. It codes for CASSRGGDSGNTIYF.

This clonotype came up a few times. This CDR3 reads CASSSTGGRDTEAFF. For the CDR3, the DNA is TGTGCCAGCTCATCGACAGGGGGCAGGGACACTGAAGCTTTCTTT. The V gene is TRBV18, the J gene TRBJ1-1; 10 nucleotides match TRBD1. Per the germline V gene, CDR1 is KGHSH and CDR2 is LQKENI. This CDR3 is 15 amino acids long. With 5 bases clipped from V and 3 bases from J, the junction kept 6 bases outside the gene matches.

The CDR3 DNA reads TGCGCCAGCAGCTTCGCGGGACAGGGTTCCTACGAGCAGTACTTC. It specifies CASSFAGQGSYEQYF. The rearrangement uses TRBV5-1 and TRBJ2-7, with TRBD1 identical over 9 bases. The CDR3 extends over 15 amino acids. The germline CDR1 and CDR2 sequences are SGHRS and YFSETQ. V gave up 2 bases and J gave up 1 base; unmatched junction bases: 4.

Here the CDR3 DNA reads TGTGCCAGCTCCCGTACTAGCGGGAGCTTTTACGAGCAGTACTTC. The encoded protein is CASSRTSGSFYEQYF. V and J are TRBV18 and TRBJ2-7, with 11 positions matching TRBD2. This CDR3 spans 15 amino acids. With 6 bases clipped from V and 4 bases from J, the junction kept 8 bases outside the gene matches. The germline V gene has CDR1 KGHSH and CDR2 LQKENI.

This clonotype has more than one count but fewer than ten. The rearrangement links TRBV29-1 to TRBJ1-2; perhaps TRBD1 as D (6 bases). In germline, CDR1 is SQVTM, CDR2 ANQGSEA. V shed 5 bases and J shed 8 bases, with 18 bases lying between them. This CDR3 is built from 13 residues. The CDR3 region has the DNA TGCAGCGTTCAGCACAGGGTAGGCGAGGGCTACACCTTC. It encodes CSVQHRVGEGYTF.

The chain's CDR3 is CASTRGSSYNSPLHF. The CDR3 DNA sequence: TGTGCCAGCACGCGAGGGAGCTCCTATAATTCACCCCTCCACTTT. The V call is TRBV6-1, the J call TRBJ1-6; D ambiguous. Germline V gene sequence: CDR1 MNHNS, CDR2 SASEGT. Trimming stripped 7 bases from V and 0 bases from J, with 10 bases between. The CDR3 is 15 residues long.

J is TRBJ2-5 and V is TRBV3-1; tentatively, D is TRBD1 (6 bases). Germline V CDR1 and CDR2: LGHDT, YNNKEL (reference sequence). V was pared by 4 bases and J by 4 bases, with 16 bases between. CDR3 length equals 15 residues. DNA for the CDR3: TGTGCCAGCAGCCTACGGACGCAGGGGAGAGAGACCCAGTACTTC. Translated: CASSLRTQGRETQYF.

This clonotype was seen a few times. The J gene is TRBJ2-7, the V gene TRBV12-3 or TRBV12-4; possible D gene TRBD2, 5 bases. V was trimmed by 3 bases and J by 3 bases, leaving 12 bases between them. The CDR3 totals 14 residues. The CDR3 is CASSFRGSYYEQYF. Here the CDR3 DNA reads TGTGCCAGCAGTTTTCGGGGTTCCTACTACGAGCAGTACTTC.

The chain carries TRBV5-1 and TRBJ2-5; D is undetermined. V was trimmed by 1 base and J by 0 bases, leaving 10 bases between them. The CDR3 contains 15 residues. CDR1 and CDR2 from the germline V gene are SGHRS and YFSETQ. This chain's CDR3 is CASSLMLSYQETQYF. CDR3 bases: TGCGCCAGCAGCTTGATGCTGTCCTACCAAGAGACCCAGTACTTC.

In this sample, this clonotype turned up many times. This chain uses TRBV28 with TRBJ2-5; 8 bases fit TRBD2. With 5 bases clipped from V and 2 bases from J, the junction kept 7 bases outside the gene matches. CDR1 is MDHEN and CDR2 is SYDVKM in the germline V gene. The CDR3 spans 15 residues. For the CDR3, the DNA is TGTGCCAGCAGTCTCACCTCGGGAGGGCAAGAGACCCAGTACTTC. Translated, it gives CASSLTSGGQETQYF.

The chain has TRBV6-1 and TRBJ1-2; D unresolved. V was trimmed by 6 bases and J by 4 bases, leaving 18 bases between them. Per germline, CDR1 MNHNS and CDR2 SASEGT. The CDR3 spans 15 residues. The chain's CDR3 is CASRLGRSLSYGYTF. CDR3 sequence (DNA): TGTGCCAGCAGACTAGGAAGATCGCTATCCTATGGCTACACCTTC.

This sequence joins TRBV7-9 and TRBJ2-7, with D perhaps TRBD2 (5 bases). Trimming cost V 1 base and J 3 bases, with 16 bases left between them. CDR3 length: 16 residues. Germline V CDR1 and CDR2: SEHNR, FQNEAQ (reference sequence). As DNA, the CDR3 is TGTGCCAGCAGCTTAGTCGAGGGATTTGGCGGCTACGAGCAGTACTTC. As protein: CASSLVEGFGGYEQYF. The whole variable domain, remainder taken from reference TRBV7-9 and TRBJ2-7, is DTGVSQNPRHKITKRGQNVTFRCDPISEHNRLYWYRQTLGQGPEFLTYFQNEAQLEKSRLLSDRFSAERPKGSFSTLEIQRTEQGDSAMYLCASSLVEGFGGYEQYFGPGTRLTVT.

V usage is TRBV6-2 or TRBV6-3 and J usage is TRBJ2-5; 7 bases agree with TRBD2. Germline trimming cut 5 bases from V and 7 bases from J; bases unmatched to any gene: 7. CDR3 size: 13 residues. The V gene's germline CDR1 is MNHEY and CDR2 SVGEGT. The CDR3 DNA is TGTGCCAGCAGTACCGGGGGGTTCGCGACCCAGTACTTC. It translates to CASSTGGFATQYF.

V is TRBV27 and J is TRBJ2-7; TRBD1 matches at 8 bases. The V gene's germline CDR1 is MNHEY and CDR2 SMNVEV (reference sequence). J gave up 6 bases and V 6 bases, and 10 bases lay outside the gene matches. The CDR3 is 14 residues long. DNA for the CDR3: TGTGCCAGCAGACTTGGGGTCGACAGGGGCGAGCAGTACTTC. Encoded protein: CASRLGVDRGEQYF.

The CDR3 loop is CASEEWGTGDTEAFF. The CDR3 DNA reads TGCGCCAGTGAGGAGTGGGGGACAGGGGACACTGAAGCTTTCTTT. The chain combines TRBV5-1 with TRBJ1-1, with 10 bases matching TRBD1. V lost 8 bases, J lost 3 bases, and 10 bases stayed unmatched. Germline-derived CDR1 and CDR2 are SGHRS and YFSETQ. CDR3 length equals 15 residues.

This clonotype was seen repeatedly, ten times or more. The chain recombines TRBV12-3 or TRBV12-4 with TRBJ2-3; 12 bases line up with TRBD2. V shed 0 bases, J shed 5 bases, and the junction held 9 bases outside the gene matches. CDR3 size: 18 residues. Written as DNA, the CDR3 is TGTGCCAGCAGTTTAGCGCTGGCTAGCGGGAGGGCCAGAGATACGCAGTATTTT. This sequence encodes CASSLALASGRARDTQYF.

This clonotype was observed many times. The rearrangement links TRBV4-2 to TRBJ1-1, with D possibly matching TRBD1 (5 bases). Germline V gene data show CDR1 as LGHNA and CDR2 as YNFKEQ. V was pared by 10 bases and J by 1 base, with 13 bases between. This CDR3 has 13 residues. The CDR3 DNA is TGTGCCATGCGGGGCTCCGAGAACACTGAAGCTTTCTTT. As protein: CAMRGSENTEAFF.

This clonotype was seen just once. This chain joins TRBV9 and TRBJ2-5, with 12 bases identical to TRBD2. The CDR3 runs to 16 residues. V lost 4 bases to trimming and J lost 4 bases; unmatched junction nucleotides: 8. CDR1 and CDR2 from the germline V gene are SGDLS and YYNGEE. Here the CDR3 DNA reads TGTGCCAGCAGCAACAGGACTAGCGGGAAGGGAGAGACCCAGTACTTC. It codes for CASSNRTSGKGETQYF. Using reference TRBV9 and TRBJ2-5 for the parts outside the CDR3, the full variable domain is DSGVTQTPKHLITATGQRVTLRCSPRSGDLSVYWYQQSLDQGLQFLIQYYNGEERAKGNILERFSAQQFPDLHSELNLSSLELGDSALYFCASSNRTSGKGETQYFGPGTRLLVL.

This clonotype was counted between two and nine times. This rearrangement joins TRBV4-3 to TRBJ1-1; TRBD1 aligns across 10 bases. Germline V gene data show CDR1 as LGHNA and CDR2 as YSLEER. J lost 4 bases, V lost 4 bases, and 3 bases had no gene match. The CDR3 totals 14 residues. The DNA for the CDR3 is TGCGCCAGCAGCCGGGGACAGGGGCTCACTGAAGCTTTCTTT. The encoded protein is CASSRGQGLTEAFF.